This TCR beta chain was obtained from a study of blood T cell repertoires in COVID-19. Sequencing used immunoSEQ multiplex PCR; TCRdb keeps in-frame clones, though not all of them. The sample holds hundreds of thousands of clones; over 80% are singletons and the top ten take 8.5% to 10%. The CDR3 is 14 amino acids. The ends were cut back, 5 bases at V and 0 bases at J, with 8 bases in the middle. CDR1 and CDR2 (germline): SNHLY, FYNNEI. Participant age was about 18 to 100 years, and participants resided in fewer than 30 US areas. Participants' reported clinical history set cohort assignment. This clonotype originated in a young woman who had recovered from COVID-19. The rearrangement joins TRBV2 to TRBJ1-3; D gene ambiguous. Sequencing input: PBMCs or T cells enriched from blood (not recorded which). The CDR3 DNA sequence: TGTGCCAGCAGTTCGGGGAGCTCTGGAAACACCATATATTTT. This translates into CASSSGSSGNTIYF.